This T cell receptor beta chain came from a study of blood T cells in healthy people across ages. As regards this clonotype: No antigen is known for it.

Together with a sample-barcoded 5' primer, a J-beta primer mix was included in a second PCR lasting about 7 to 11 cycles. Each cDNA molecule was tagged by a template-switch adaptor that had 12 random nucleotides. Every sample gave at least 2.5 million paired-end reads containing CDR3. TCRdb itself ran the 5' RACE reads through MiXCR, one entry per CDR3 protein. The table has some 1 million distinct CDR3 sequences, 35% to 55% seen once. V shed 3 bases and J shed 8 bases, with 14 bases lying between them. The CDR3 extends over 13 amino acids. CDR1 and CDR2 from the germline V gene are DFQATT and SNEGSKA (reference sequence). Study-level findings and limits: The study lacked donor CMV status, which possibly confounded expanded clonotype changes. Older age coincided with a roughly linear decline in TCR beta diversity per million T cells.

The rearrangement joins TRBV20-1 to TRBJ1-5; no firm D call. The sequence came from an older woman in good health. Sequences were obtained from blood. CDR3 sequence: CSASVGAFEPQHF. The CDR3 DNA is TGCAGTGCTAGTGTGGGCGCCTTTGAGCCCCAGCATTTT.